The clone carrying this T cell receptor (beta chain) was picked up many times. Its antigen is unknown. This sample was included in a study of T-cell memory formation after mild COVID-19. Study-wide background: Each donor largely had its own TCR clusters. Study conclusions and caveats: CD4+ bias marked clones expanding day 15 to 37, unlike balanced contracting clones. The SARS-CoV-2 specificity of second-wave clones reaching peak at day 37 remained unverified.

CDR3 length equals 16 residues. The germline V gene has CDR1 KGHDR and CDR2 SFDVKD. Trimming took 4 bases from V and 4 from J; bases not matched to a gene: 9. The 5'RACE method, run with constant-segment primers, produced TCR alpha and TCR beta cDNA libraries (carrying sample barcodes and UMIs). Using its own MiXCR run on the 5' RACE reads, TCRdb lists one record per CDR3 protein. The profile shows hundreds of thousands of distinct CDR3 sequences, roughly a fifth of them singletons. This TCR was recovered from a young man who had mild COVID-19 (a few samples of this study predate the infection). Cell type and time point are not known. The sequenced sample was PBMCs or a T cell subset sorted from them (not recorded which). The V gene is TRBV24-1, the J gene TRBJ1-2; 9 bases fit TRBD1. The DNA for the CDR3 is TGTGCCACCAGTGACCCGAACCGACAGGGGGTCTATGGCTACACCTTC. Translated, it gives CATSDPNRQGVYGYTF.